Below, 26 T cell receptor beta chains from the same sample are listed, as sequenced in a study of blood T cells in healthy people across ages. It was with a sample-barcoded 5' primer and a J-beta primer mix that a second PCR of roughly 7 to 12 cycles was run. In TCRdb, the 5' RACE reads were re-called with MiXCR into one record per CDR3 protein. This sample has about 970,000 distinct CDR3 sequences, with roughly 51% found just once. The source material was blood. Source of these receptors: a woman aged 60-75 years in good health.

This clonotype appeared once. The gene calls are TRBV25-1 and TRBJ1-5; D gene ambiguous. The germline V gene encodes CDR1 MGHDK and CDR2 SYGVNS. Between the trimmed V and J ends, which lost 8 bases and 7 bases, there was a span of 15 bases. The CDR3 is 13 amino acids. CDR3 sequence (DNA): TGTGCCAGCTCTGGAGGGAAGGGACAGCCCCAGCATTTT. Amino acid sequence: CASSGGKGQPQHF.

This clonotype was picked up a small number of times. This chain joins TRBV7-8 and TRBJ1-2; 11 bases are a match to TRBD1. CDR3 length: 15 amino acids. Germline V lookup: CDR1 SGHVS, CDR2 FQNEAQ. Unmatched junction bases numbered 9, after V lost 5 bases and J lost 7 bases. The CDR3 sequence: CASSKVGQGAGGYTF. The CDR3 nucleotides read TGTGCCAGCAGCAAAGTCGGACAGGGGGCGGGTGGCTACACCTTC.

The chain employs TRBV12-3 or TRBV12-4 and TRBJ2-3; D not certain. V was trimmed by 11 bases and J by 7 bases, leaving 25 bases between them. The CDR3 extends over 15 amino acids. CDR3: CACLADGKSIYTQYF. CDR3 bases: TGTGCCTGCCTTGCGGACGGCAAAAGTATCTATACGCAGTATTTT.

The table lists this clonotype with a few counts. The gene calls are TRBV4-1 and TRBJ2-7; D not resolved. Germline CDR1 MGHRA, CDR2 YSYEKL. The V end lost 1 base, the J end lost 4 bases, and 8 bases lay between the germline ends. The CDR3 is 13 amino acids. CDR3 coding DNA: TGCGCCAGCAGCCAAGTTAATGCGTACGAGCAGTACTTC. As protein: CASSQVNAYEQYF.

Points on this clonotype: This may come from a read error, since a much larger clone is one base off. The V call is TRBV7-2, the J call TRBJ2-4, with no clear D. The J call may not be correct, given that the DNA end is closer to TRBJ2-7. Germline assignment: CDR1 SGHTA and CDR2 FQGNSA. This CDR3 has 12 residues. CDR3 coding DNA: TGTCCCAGCAGCTTAGACGAATACGAGCAGTACTTC. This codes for CPSSLDEYEQYF.

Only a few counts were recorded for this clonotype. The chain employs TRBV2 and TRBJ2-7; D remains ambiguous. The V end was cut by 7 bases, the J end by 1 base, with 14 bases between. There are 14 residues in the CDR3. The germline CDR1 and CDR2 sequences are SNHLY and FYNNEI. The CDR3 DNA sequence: TGTGCCAGCACCGGTGGGATCCAATCCTACGAGCAGTACTTC. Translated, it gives CASTGGIQSYEQYF.

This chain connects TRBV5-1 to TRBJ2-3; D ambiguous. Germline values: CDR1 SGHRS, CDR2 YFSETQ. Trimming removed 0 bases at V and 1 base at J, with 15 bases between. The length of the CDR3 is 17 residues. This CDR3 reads CASSLGPLSSGTDTQYF. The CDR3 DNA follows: TGCGCCAGCAGCTTGGGACCCCTCAGTTCGGGCACAGATACGCAGTATTTT.

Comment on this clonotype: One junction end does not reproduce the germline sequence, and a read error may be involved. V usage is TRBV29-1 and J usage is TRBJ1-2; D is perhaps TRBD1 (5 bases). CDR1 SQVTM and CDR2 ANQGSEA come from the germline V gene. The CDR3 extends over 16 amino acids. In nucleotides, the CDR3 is TGCATCGTTCCTATAAATGTAGGGGTTCTGAACTATGGCTACACCTTC. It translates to CIVPINVGVLNYGYTF.

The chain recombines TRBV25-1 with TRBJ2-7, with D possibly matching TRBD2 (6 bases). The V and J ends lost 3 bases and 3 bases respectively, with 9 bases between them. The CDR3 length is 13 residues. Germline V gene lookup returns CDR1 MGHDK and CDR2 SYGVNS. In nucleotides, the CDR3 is TGTGCCAGCAGTGATGCGGGAATCTACGAGCAGTACTTC. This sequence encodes CASSDAGIYEQYF.

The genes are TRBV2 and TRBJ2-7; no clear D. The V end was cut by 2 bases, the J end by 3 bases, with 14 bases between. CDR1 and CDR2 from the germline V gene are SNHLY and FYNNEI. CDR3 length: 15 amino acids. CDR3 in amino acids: CASSETQLINYEQYF. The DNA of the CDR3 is TGTGCCAGCAGTGAAACTCAGCTCATAAACTACGAGCAGTACTTC.

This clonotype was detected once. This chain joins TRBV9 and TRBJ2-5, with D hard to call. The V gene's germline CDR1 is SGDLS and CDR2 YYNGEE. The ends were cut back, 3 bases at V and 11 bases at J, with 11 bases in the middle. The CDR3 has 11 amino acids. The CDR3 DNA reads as TGTGCCAGCAGCGGGCGACGTGAGCAGTACTTC. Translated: CASSGRREQYF.

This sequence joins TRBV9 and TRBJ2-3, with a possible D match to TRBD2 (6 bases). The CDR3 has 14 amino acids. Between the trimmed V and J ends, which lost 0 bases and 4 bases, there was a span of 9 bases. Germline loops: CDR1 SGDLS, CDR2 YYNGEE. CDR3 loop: CASSVDGGSDTQYF. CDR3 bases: TGTGCCAGCAGCGTAGACGGAGGGTCAGATACGCAGTATTTT.

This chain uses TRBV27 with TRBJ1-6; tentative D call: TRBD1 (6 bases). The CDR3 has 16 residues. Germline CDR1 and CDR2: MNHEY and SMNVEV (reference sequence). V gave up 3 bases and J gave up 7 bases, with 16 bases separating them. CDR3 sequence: CASSFKMGHYNSPLHF. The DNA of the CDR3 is TGTGCCAGCAGTTTCAAAATGGGACATTACAATTCACCCCTCCACTTT.

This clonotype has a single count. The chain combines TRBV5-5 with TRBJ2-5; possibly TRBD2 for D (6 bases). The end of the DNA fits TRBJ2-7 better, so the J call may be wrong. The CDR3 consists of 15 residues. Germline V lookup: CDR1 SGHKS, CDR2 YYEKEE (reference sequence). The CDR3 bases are TGTGCCAGCAGCCCAGCCCTAGCGACCACCTACGAGCAGTACTTC. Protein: CASSPALATTYEQYF.

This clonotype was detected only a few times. Here the CDR3 DNA reads TGTGCCAGCAGTCCCCACGGGACTAGCGTCCACGAGCAGTACTTC. Its protein is CASSPHGTSVHEQYF. The gene calls are TRBV6-5 and TRBJ2-7; TRBD2 agrees at 10 bases. The germline gives CDR1 MNHEY, CDR2 SVGAGI. The CDR3 consists of 15 residues. V lost 5 bases, J lost 5 bases, and 9 bases stayed unmatched.

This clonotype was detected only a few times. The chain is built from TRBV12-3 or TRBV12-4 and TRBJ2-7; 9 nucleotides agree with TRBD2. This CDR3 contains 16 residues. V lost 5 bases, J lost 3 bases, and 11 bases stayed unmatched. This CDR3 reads CASSATPGLAFYEQYF. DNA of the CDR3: TGTGCCAGCAGTGCCACCCCGGGACTAGCCTTCTACGAGCAGTACTTC.

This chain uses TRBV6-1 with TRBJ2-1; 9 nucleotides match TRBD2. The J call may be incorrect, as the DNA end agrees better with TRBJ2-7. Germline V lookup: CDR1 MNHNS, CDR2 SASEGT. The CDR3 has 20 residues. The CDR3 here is CASRRRVATSASGKTNEQYF. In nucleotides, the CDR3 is TGTGCCAGCCGCCGGAGGGTAGCCACGTCGGCTAGCGGGAAGACCAATGAGCAGTACTTC.

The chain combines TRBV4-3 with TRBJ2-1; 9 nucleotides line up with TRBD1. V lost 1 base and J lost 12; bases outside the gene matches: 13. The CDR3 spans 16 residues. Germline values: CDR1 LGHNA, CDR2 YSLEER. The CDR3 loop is CASSQGPPGQGLAQFF. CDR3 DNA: TGCGCCAGCAGCCAAGGCCCACCGGGACAGGGTCTCGCGCAGTTCTTC.

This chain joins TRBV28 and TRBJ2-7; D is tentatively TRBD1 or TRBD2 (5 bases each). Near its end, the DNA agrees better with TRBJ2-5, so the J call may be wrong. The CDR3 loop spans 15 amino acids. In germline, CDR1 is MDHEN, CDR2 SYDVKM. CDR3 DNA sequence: TGTGCCAGCAGTTCCCGGGACCGGGGAACGGAGACCCAGTACTTC. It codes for CASSSRDRGTETQYF.

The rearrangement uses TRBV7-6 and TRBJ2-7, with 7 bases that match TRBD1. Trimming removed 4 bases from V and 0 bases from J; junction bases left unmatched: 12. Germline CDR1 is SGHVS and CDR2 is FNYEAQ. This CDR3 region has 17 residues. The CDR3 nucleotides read TGTGCCAGCAGCTCGCCCCGAGGGGGCCTTGACTCCTACGAGCAGTACTTC. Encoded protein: CASSSPRGGLDSYEQYF.

The CDR3 DNA sequence: TGTGCCAGCAGCAAGCAGGGAAACTACAATCAGCCCCAGCATTTT. As protein: CASSKQGNYNQPQHF. The chain links TRBV21-1 to TRBJ1-5; the table's D call TRBD1 went unverified against the DNA. TRBV21-1 is flagged as a pseudogene. This CDR3 comprises 15 residues.

The DNA of the CDR3 is TGTGCCAGCGGACTAGCGGGAGCCCCGGAGTACTTC. Amino acid sequence: CASGLAGAPEYF. V and J are TRBV6-2 or TRBV6-3 and TRBJ2-5; 13 nucleotides match TRBD2. The CDR3 consists of 12 residues. Germline loops: CDR1 MNHEY, CDR2 SVGEGT. The V gene end was trimmed by 8 bases and the J gene end by 12 bases; junction bases not matched to a gene: 6.

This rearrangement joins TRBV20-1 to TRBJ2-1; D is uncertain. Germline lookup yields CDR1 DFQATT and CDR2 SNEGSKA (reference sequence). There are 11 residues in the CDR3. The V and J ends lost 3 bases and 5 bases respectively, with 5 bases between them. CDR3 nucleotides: TGCAGTGCTAGGCTGGACAATGAGCAGTTCTTC. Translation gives CSARLDNEQFF.

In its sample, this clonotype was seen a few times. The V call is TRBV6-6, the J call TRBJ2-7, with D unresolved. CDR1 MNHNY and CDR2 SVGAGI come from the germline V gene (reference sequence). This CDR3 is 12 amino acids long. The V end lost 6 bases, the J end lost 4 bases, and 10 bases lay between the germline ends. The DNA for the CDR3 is TGTGCCAGCAGACTGAGCGATTACGAGCAGTACTTC. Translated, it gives CASRLSDYEQYF.

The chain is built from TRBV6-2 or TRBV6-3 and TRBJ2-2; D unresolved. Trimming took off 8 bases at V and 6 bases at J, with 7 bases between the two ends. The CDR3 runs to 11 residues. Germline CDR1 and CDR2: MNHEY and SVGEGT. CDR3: CASLRPGELFF. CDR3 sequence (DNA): TGTGCCAGCCTAAGACCCGGGGAGCTGTTTTTT.

CDR3 sequence reads: CASSHGWGTLEQFF. CDR3 coding DNA: TGTGCCAGCAGCCACGGCTGGGGGACATTGGAGCAGTTCTTC. The rearrangement joins TRBV3-1 to TRBJ2-1; possibly TRBD1 for D (6 bases). CDR3 size: 14 residues. Trimming cost V 3 bases and J 10 bases, with 16 bases left between them. CDR1 is LGHDT and CDR2 is YNNKEL in the germline V gene (reference sequence).